This T cell receptor (beta chain) is drawn from a study of T-cell reconstitution after alpha-beta-depleted transplantation in children. CDR1 and CDR2 (germline): SGHTA, FQGTGA. CDR3 length: 15 amino acids. With 1 base removed from V and 1 base from J, the gap between germline ends came to 10 bases. As it was prepared, the TCRbeta library received unique molecular identifiers. TCRdb independently ran MiXCR on the PCR reads; one entry per CDR3 protein. Of 90,000 to 100,000 distinct CDR3 sequences listed, over 9% are singletons. This rearrangement joins TRBV7-3 to TRBJ1-1; TRBD1 is a possible D gene (6 bases). The material sequenced was PBMCs from the stem cell graft donor, taken from the stem cell graft. The sequence derives from a human donor who donated a stem cell graft to a child with inherited bone marrow failure. The CDR3 region is CASSLIPGANTEAFF. DNA for the CDR3: TGTGCCAGCAGCTTAATTCCAGGGGCGAACACTGAAGCTTTCTTT.